These T cell receptor beta chains were read from a single sample in a study of breast tumors, draining lymph nodes, adjacent tissues. TCRdb processed the multiplex PCR reads anew with MiXCR; each CDR3 protein has one entry. This table holds tens of thousands of distinct CDR3 sequences, roughly three quarters found once. Source material: tumor-adjacent breast tissue. These receptors were collected from a female donor with breast cancer. Some clones in this sample may be carry-over from other donors' samples. CDR3s include the opening cysteine and the closing phenylalanine or tryptophan. D genes are given only for firm matches. Expanded clones are given a class, and other clones once, few, many or no size at all.

clone_size,d_call,v_call,j_call,cdr3_nt,cdr3_aa
-,-,TRBV14,TRBJ2-1,TGTGCCAGCAGCCAAGTTTCCGGGTCCGCCGAGAATGAGCAGTTCTTC,CASSQVSGSAENEQFF
-,-,TRBV29-1,TRBJ1-2,TGCAGCGTGCACCCGGGGGGTTCGGGCTATGGCTACACCTTC,CSVHPGGSGYGYTF
-,TRBD1,TRBV10-3,TRBJ2-7,TGTGCCATCAGCTATACAGGGGGCCCCTACGAGCAGTACTTC,CAISYTGGPYEQYF
many,-,TRBV28,TRBJ2-3,TGTGCCAGCAGTTTTGGAAGCACAGATACGCAGTATTTT,CASSFGSTDTQYF
-,TRBD2,TRBV5-1,TRBJ2-7,TGCGCCAGCAGCTCAGCCGGGGGGGCCAGTCCATCCGGGCAGTACTTC,CASSSAGGASPSGQYF
medium-sized,-,TRBV12-3/TRBV12-4,TRBJ1-5,TGTGCCAGCAGTGACAGGTATCAGCCCCAGCATTTT,CASSDRYQPQHF
-,TRBD2,TRBV12-3/TRBV12-4,TRBJ2-7,TGTGCCAGTCTAGCGGCTACCTACGAGCAGTACTTC,CASLAATYEQYF
-,-,TRBV5-1,TRBJ2-5,TGCGCCAGCAGCTTGACCCGGGGTTCTATAACCATGGATGTCATCCAGTACTTC,CASSLTRGSITMDVIQYF
many,-,TRBV20-1,TRBJ2-3,TGCAGTGCTACCCACCACCGGGGGCAGGGTTTCACGCAGTATTTT,CSATHHRGQGFTQYF
few,-,TRBV7-6,TRBJ2-7,TGTGCCAGCAGCTTCTCAGACGACGGCTACGAGCAGTACTTC,CASSFSDDGYEQYF
many,TRBD1,TRBV3-1,TRBJ1-4,TGTGCCAGCACCGGGGACAGTGAAAAACTGTTTTTT,CASTGDSEKLFF
-,TRBD1,TRBV9,TRBJ1-6,TGTGCCAGCAGCGTAGACAGGGGAGGTTCACCCCTCCACTTT,CASSVDRGGSPLHF
-,-,TRBV10-3,TRBJ2-5,TGTGCCATCAATTCCGGGCCCCGAGAGACCCAGTACTTC,CAINSGPRETQYF
-,-,TRBV7-9,TRBJ1-4,TGTGCCAGCAGAGTGGGGGTAAAACTGTTTTTT,CASRVGVKLFF
-,-,TRBV2,TRBJ2-7,TGTGCCAGCAGGACGACCCAATTAAGCTACGAGCAGTACTTC,CASRTTQLSYEQYF
-,TRBD1,TRBV3-1,TRBJ2-7,TGTGCCAGCAGCCCGGGACAGGGACCCTACGAGCAGTACTTC,CASSPGQGPYEQYF
many,-,TRBV18,TRBJ1-2,TGTGCCAGCTCACCGGACCCTAACTATGGCTACACCTTC,CASSPDPNYGYTF
once,-,TRBV20-1,TRBJ2-2,TGCAGTGCCCGTTCGGGGTCTGTCACCGGGGAGCTGTTTTTT,CSARSGSVTGELFF
-,TRBD1,TRBV6-2/TRBV6-3,TRBJ2-7,TGTGCCAGCAGTTATGGAGAGACAGGGAATAAGTACTTC,CASSYGETGNKYF
-,TRBD1,TRBV20-1,TRBJ1-3,TGCAGTGCTAGAGATCGCGGGACAGGGACTGGAAACACCATATATTTT,CSARDRGTGTGNTIYF
-,-,TRBV12-3/TRBV12-4,TRBJ2-7,TGTGCCAGCAGTTTTCGGTCGATTGCCCACGAGCAGTACTTC,CASSFRSIAHEQYF
many,TRBD2,TRBV19,TRBJ2-3,TGTGCCAGTAGTAAGCGGACTAGCGGGATGGGAGATACGCAGTATTTT,CASSKRTSGMGDTQYF
-,-,TRBV9,TRBJ1-2,TGTGCCAGCAGCCGAACAGGGAGAACCTATGGCTACACCTTC,CASSRTGRTYGYTF
-,TRBD1,TRBV20-1,TRBJ2-7,TGCAGTGCTGGCACAGGGGGCGAATACGAGCAGTACTTC,CSAGTGGEYEQYF
few,-,TRBV5-6,TRBJ2-5,TGTGCCAGCAGCTTGGTCCCGGGGGCGCATGAGACCCAGTACTTC,CASSLVPGAHETQYF
-,-,TRBV11-3,TRBJ2-7,TGTGCCAGCAGCACCCGACACTCCAGGAAGCAGTACTTC,CASSTRHSRKQYF
-,TRBD2,TRBV10-3,TRBJ2-7,TGTGCCATCAGCCAAAGTAGCGGGAGGGGGCAGGACGAGCAGTACTTC,CAISQSSGRGQDEQYF
-,-,TRBV20-1,TRBJ2-3,TGCAGTTCGGGGGATGCGGGACGCACAGATACGCAGTATTTT,CSSGDAGRTDTQYF
once,TRBD2,TRBV6-1,TRBJ2-2,TGTGCCAGCCCCGCCCGTAGCGGGAAGAACGGGGAGCTGTTTTTT,CASPARSGKNGELFF
-,-,TRBV7-6,TRBJ2-7,TGTGCCAGCAGCCCCGAGGGGATCGAGCAGTACTTC,CASSPEGIEQYF
-,TRBD1,TRBV20-1,TRBJ1-1,TGCAGTGCCAAATCAGGGGGCAGAATTAGCACTGAAGCTTTCTTT,CSAKSGGRISTEAFF
once,-,TRBV4-2,TRBJ2-1,TGTGCCAGCAGCCAAGATCCGGGAGCTCACAATGAGCAGTTCTTC,CASSQDPGAHNEQFF
medium-sized,TRBD1,TRBV9,TRBJ1-2,TGTGCCAGCAGCGTAGGTTGGGGGGGACAGGGATCCGGCTACACCTTC,CASSVGWGGQGSGYTF
-,-,TRBV6-5,TRBJ2-7,TGTGCCAGCAACCGTGGGGGGGCCAACGAGCAGTACTTC,CASNRGGANEQYF
medium-sized,TRBD1,TRBV5-1,TRBJ2-7,TGCGCCAGCAGCCACGGACAGGGGGCCTACGAGCAGTACTTC,CASSHGQGAYEQYF
many,TRBD1,TRBV6-1,TRBJ1-4,TGTGCCAGCAGTGACCGGGACAGGGTCTATGAAAAACTGTTTTTT,CASSDRDRVYEKLFF
-,TRBD1,TRBV12-3/TRBV12-4,TRBJ2-7,TGTGCCAGCAGTTGGGGCGGACAGGGTTATGAGCAGTACTTC,CASSWGGQGYEQYF
-,TRBD2,TRBV24-1,TRBJ2-7,TGTGCCACCAGTGATTTCATAGCGGGAATCTACGAGCAGTACTTC,CATSDFIAGIYEQYF
-,-,TRBV7-9,TRBJ1-4,TGTGCCAGCAGCTCACAGGGACCTCAGGAAAAACTGTTTTTT,CASSSQGPQEKLFF
-,TRBD1,TRBV24-1,TRBJ1-4,TGTGCCACCAGTGACCCGACAGGGAATAATGAAAAACTGTTTTTT,CATSDPTGNNEKLFF
-,TRBD2,TRBV20-1,TRBJ2-3,TGCAGTGCTAGCGGCGGGAGGCAAGATACGCAGTATTTT,CSASGGRQDTQYF
-,-,TRBV28,TRBJ2-3,TGTGCCAGCAGCCCTCCCCCCTCTAGCGCGATGGATACGCAGTATTTT,CASSPPPSSAMDTQYF
-,TRBD2,TRBV5-4,TRBJ2-7,TGTGCCAGCAGCACTTGGACTAGCGGGAGGGAAGACGAGCAGTACTTC,CASSTWTSGREDEQYF
-,TRBD2,TRBV12-3/TRBV12-4,TRBJ2-2,TGTGCCAGCAGTAGTGGTAGCGGGACGAACACCGGGGAGCTGTTTTTT,CASSSGSGTNTGELFF
-,-,TRBV19,TRBJ1-2,TGTGCCAGGGGGGCAAGACAGGCCGGGACGATCGATGGCTACACCTTC,CARGARQAGTIDGYTF
-,-,TRBV10-2,TRBJ2-7,TGCGCCAGCAGTGAGAACACAGGGGGAGGGTACGAGCAGTACTTC,CASSENTGGGYEQYF
-,-,TRBV20-1,TRBJ1-5,TGCAGTGCTAGCGGGGGGGGAGGGTCTCAGCCCCAGCATTTT,CSASGGGGSQPQHF
-,TRBD1,TRBV5-1,TRBJ1-1,TGCGCCAGCAGCGTGTACGGGACAGGGATGAACACTGAAGCTTTCTTT,CASSVYGTGMNTEAFF
many,-,TRBV4-1,TRBJ2-5,TGCGCCAGCAGCCCGGGTGGGCGAGAGACCCAGTACTTC,CASSPGGRETQYF